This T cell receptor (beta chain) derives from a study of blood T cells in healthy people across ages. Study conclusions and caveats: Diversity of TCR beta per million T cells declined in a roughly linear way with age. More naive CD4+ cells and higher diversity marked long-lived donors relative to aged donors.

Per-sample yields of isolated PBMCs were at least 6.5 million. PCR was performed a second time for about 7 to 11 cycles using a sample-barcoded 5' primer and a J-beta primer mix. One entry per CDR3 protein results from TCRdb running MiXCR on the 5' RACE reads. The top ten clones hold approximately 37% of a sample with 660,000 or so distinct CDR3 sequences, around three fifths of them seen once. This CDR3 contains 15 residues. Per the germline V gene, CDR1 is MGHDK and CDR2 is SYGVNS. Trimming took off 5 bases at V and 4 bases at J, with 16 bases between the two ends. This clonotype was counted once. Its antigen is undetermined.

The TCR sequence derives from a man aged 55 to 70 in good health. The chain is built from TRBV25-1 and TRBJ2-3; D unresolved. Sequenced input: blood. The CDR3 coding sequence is TGTGCCAGCAGTAAACGTGACCCGACGGCAGATACGCAGTATTTT. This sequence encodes CASSKRDPTADTQYF.